Below, 11 T cell receptor beta chains from the same sample are listed, as sequenced in a study of blood T cell repertoires in COVID-19. The assay was immunoSEQ multiplex PCR, and TCRdb's table has in-frame clones only and misses some. Of 150,000 to 200,000 clones listed, roughly 83% are singletons. Sequenced material: peripheral blood. The receptors here all came from a woman aged 40 to 55 with COVID-19, enrolled during active disease.

The chain combines TRBV7-3 with TRBJ2-3; TRBD2 matches 7 bases. Per germline, CDR1 SGHTA and CDR2 FQGTGA. The V segment lost 1 base and the J segment 2 bases; nucleotides outside the gene matches: 3. The CDR3 sequence is 15 residues long. CDR3 residues: CASSLIGTNTDTQYF. CDR3 in DNA: TGTGCCAGCAGCTTAATCGGGACTAACACAGATACGCAGTATTTT. The whole variable domain, filled in from reference TRBV7-3 and TRBJ2-3, reads GAGVSQTPSNKVTEKGKYVELRCDPISGHTALYWYRQSLGQGPEFLIYFQGTGAADDSGLPNDRFFAVRPEGSVSTLKIQRTERGDSAVYLCASSLIGTNTDTQYFGPGTRLTVL.

This chain joins TRBV5-1 and TRBJ2-3; TRBD2 might be the D (7 bases). V was pared by 4 bases and J by 2 bases, with 17 bases between. Per the germline V gene, CDR1 is SGHRS and CDR2 is YFSETQ. CDR3 size: 16 residues. The CDR3 here is CASSGGLAALTDTQYF. The DNA of the CDR3 is TGCGCCAGCAGCGGGGGGCTAGCGGCCCTCACAGATACGCAGTATTTT.

The genes are TRBV10-3 and TRBJ1-1; D gene unclear. The CDR3 extends over 12 amino acids. CDR1 and CDR2 from the germline V gene are ENHRY and SYGVKD. V was clipped by 10 bases and J by 4 bases, with 13 bases between them. CDR3 nucleotide sequence: TGTGCCACCGCTGTGTCGGGCACTGAAGCTTTCTTT. Translation gives CATAVSGTEAFF.

This chain links TRBV12-3 or TRBV12-4 with TRBJ1-1; possible D gene TRBD1, 5 bases. V lost 4 bases to trimming and J lost 1 base, with 7 bases between them. CDR3 length: 13 residues. The CDR3 DNA sequence: TGTGCCAGCAGTTCGGACACGAACACTGAAGCTTTCTTT. Translation gives CASSSDTNTEAFF.

The chain joins TRBV18 to TRBJ1-5, with 8 bases lining up with TRBD1. J lost 0 bases, V lost 3 bases, and 7 bases had no gene match. The CDR3 runs to 17 residues. Germline CDR1 and CDR2: KGHSH and LQKENI. CDR3 sequence: CASSPGQGQYSNQPQHF. The DNA for the CDR3 is TGTGCCAGCTCACCCGGACAGGGTCAGTATAGCAATCAGCCCCAGCATTTT.

The chain couples TRBV19 to TRBJ2-7; weak D call: TRBD2 (5 bases). Trimming took 10 bases from V and 1 from J, leaving 14 bases between them. The germline gives CDR1 LNHDA, CDR2 SQIVND (reference sequence). The CDR3 extends over 13 amino acids. CDR3 sequence reads: CATAWTGSYEQYF. The CDR3 nucleotides are TGTGCCACTGCGTGGACGGGATCCTACGAGCAGTACTTC.

This clone came up a few times. The chain uses TRBV5-1 and TRBJ1-1; D uncertain. The length of the CDR3 is 13 residues. The V gene lost 5 bases and the J gene lost 5 bases, with 13 bases spanning the gap. CDR1 is SGHRS, CDR2 YFSETQ, per germline. In DNA, the CDR3 is TGCGCCAGCAGGGGAGAGGGAGCTACTGAAGCTTTCTTT. This codes for CASRGEGATEAFF.

This clone occurred many times. The V and J genes are TRBV9 and TRBJ1-3; possible D gene TRBD1, 5 bases. The CDR3 length is 17 residues. Germline V gene data show CDR1 as SGDLS and CDR2 as YYNGEE. V lost 4 bases to trimming and J lost 0 bases, with 17 bases between them. DNA of the CDR3: TGTGCCAGCAGCCCATCGGACAACCGCCGCTCTGGAAACACCATATATTTT. Its protein is CASSPSDNRRSGNTIYF. The full variable domain, with the rest looked up from reference TRBV9 and TRBJ1-3, is DSGVTQTPKHLITATGQRVTLRCSPRSGDLSVYWYQQSLDQGLQFLIQYYNGEERAKGNILERFSAQQFPDLHSELNLSSLELGDSALYFCASSPSDNRRSGNTIYFGEGSWLTVV.

This sequence joins TRBV6-5 and TRBJ1-2, with 7 bases aligning to TRBD1. Trimming at V came to 6 bases and at J to 6 bases, leaving 7 bases not matched to a gene. The length of the CDR3 is 13 residues. The germline V gene encodes CDR1 MNHEY and CDR2 SVGAGI. CDR3 loop: CASSPDRANGYTF. For the CDR3, the DNA is TGTGCCAGCAGCCCCGACAGGGCTAATGGCTACACCTTC.

This clone was seen once. V usage is TRBV10-3 and J usage is TRBJ2-1; tentatively, D is TRBD2 (5 bases). Trimming left V 3 bases short and J 5 bases short, with 8 bases between. CDR3 length: 13 amino acids. Looked up from germline, CDR1 is ENHRY and CDR2 is SYGVKD. In DNA, the CDR3 is TGTGCCATCAGTGAATCGGGGAACAATGAGCAGTTCTTC. It specifies CAISESGNNEQFF.

This chain joins TRBV9 and TRBJ2-7; D gene unclear. Trimming cost V 0 bases and J 7 bases, with 5 bases left between them. Germline CDR1 and CDR2: SGDLS and YYNGEE. The CDR3 is made up of 11 amino acids. CDR3 loop: CASSVGGEQYF. CDR3 coding DNA: TGTGCCAGCAGCGTAGGAGGTGAGCAGTACTTC.